These 14 T cell receptor beta chains share one sample of origin, sequenced in a study of cytomegalovirus exposure and HLA in healthy donors. Primers for the PCR totalled 60 Vbeta and 13 Jbeta. The repertoire was sequenced with immunoSEQ multiplex PCR; TCRdb's copy has only in-frame clones and lacks some. The table includes about 190,000 clones, 73% detected once. What was sequenced was PBMCs. The receptors come from a woman under 40 in good health and CMV-seronegative.

This chain links TRBV10-3 with TRBJ2-5; 11 bases are shared with TRBD1. The J call is uncertain, as TRBJ2-7 better fits the DNA end. This CDR3 region has 15 residues. Per the germline V gene, CDR1 is ENHRY and CDR2 is SYGVKD. CDR3 residues: CAISERDRGVGEQYF. In DNA form, the CDR3 reads TGTGCCATCAGTGAGAGGGACAGGGGGGTCGGCGAGCAGTACTTC.

This clone came up a few times. The chain links TRBV7-8 to TRBJ2-1; 9 positions match TRBD1. CDR1 is SGHVS, CDR2 FQNEAQ, per germline. CDR3 length: 14 residues. The trim removed 3 bases at V and 10 bases at J, leaving 7 bases unmatched. CDR3 sequence: CASSLRTGVGEQFF. CDR3 sequence (DNA): TGTGCCAGCAGCTTGCGGACAGGGGTAGGGGAGCAGTTCTTC.

This clone has more than one count but fewer than ten. The CDR3 DNA reads TGTGCCAGTAGTACCGGACACGGAATCTCTGGAAACACCATATATTTT. Amino acid sequence: CASSTGHGISGNTIYF. V usage is TRBV19 and J usage is TRBJ1-3; D may be TRBD1 (5 bases). CDR1 and CDR2 (germline): LNHDA, SQIVND (reference sequence). CDR3 size: 16 residues. Between the trimmed V and J ends, which lost 4 bases and 0 bases, there was a span of 13 bases.

The rearrangement links TRBV4-2 to TRBJ2-5, with 8 bases lining up with TRBD1. Losses at the gene ends were 3 bases for V and 5 bases for J; bases not matched to a gene: 11. Germline V gene data show CDR1 as LGHNA and CDR2 as YNFKEQ. This CDR3 has 16 residues. CDR3 nucleotide sequence: TGTGCCAGCAGCCAGGGCTACCAGGGGGCTGAGGAGACCCAGTACTTC. It yields the protein CASSQGYQGAEETQYF.

This clone was detected a few times. The rearrangement uses TRBV7-8 and TRBJ1-2; D remains ambiguous. In germline, CDR1 is SGHVS, CDR2 FQNEAQ. V shed 1 base and J shed 3 bases, with 6 bases lying between them. CDR3 length: 13 residues. This CDR3 is CASSLGGYYGYTF. The DNA of the CDR3 is TGTGCCAGCAGCTTAGGAGGATACTATGGCTACACCTTC.

The V and J genes are TRBV11-3 and TRBJ2-3; 12 nucleotides match TRBD2. This CDR3 is built from 17 residues. The V segment lost 1 base and the J segment 3 bases; nucleotides outside the gene matches: 5. Per germline, CDR1 SGHNT and CDR2 YENEEA. The CDR3 sequence is CASSLGTSGASTDTQYF. Here the CDR3 DNA reads TGTGCCAGCAGCTTAGGGACTAGCGGGGCTAGTACAGATACGCAGTATTTT.

The chain has TRBV19 and TRBJ1-1; 7 bases line up with TRBD1. CDR1 is LNHDA and CDR2 is SQIVND in the germline V gene (reference sequence). The CDR3 runs to 14 residues. Unmatched junction bases numbered 8, after V lost 5 bases and J lost 5 bases. CDR3 amino acids: CASSWGTDWTEAFF. CDR3 DNA: TGTGCCAGTAGTTGGGGGACAGATTGGACTGAAGCTTTCTTT.

The chain employs TRBV11-2 and TRBJ2-7; D is perhaps TRBD1 (6 bases). The ends were cut back, 1 base at V and 7 bases at J, with 11 bases in the middle. The V gene's germline CDR1 is SGHAT and CDR2 FQNNGV. This CDR3 comprises 13 residues. The CDR3 nucleotides read TGTGCCAGCAGCTTAGCAGGGGCCTGGGAGCAGTACTTC. This encodes CASSLAGAWEQYF.

Only a few counts were recorded for this clone. V and J are TRBV9 and TRBJ1-2; a possible D gene is TRBD1 (5 bases). V shed 4 bases and J shed 3 bases, with 22 bases lying between them. Germline V gene lookup returns CDR1 SGDLS and CDR2 YYNGEE. This CDR3 has 17 amino acids. CDR3 amino acids: CASSNRDSPPGDYGYTF. In DNA form, the CDR3 reads TGTGCCAGCAGCAACCGGGACTCACCCCCCGGGGACTATGGCTACACCTTC.

V is TRBV7-9 and J is TRBJ2-3; D remains unclear. Deletions cut 5 bases from V and 1 base from J, with 16 bases between. From germline, CDR1 is SEHNR and CDR2 FQNEAQ (reference sequence). The CDR3 has 16 amino acids. CDR3 region: CASSLAAPVGTDTQYF. The CDR3 DNA reads as TGTGCCAGCAGCCTCGCGGCTCCCGTGGGCACAGATACGCAGTATTTT. Together with reference TRBV7-9 and TRBJ2-3, the CDR3 gives the full variable domain: DTGVSQNPRHKITKRGQNVTFRCDPISEHNRLYWYRQTLGQGPEFLTYFQNEAQLEKSRLLSDRFSAERPKGSFSTLEIQRTEQGDSAMYLCASSLAAPVGTDTQYFGPGTRLTVL.

This clone showed up just once. V gene TRBV5-1 combines with J gene TRBJ1-1, with D perhaps TRBD1 (6 bases). V was cut by 0 bases and J by 3 bases, with 15 bases left in between. This CDR3 spans 16 amino acids. Per germline, CDR1 SGHRS and CDR2 YFSETQ. CDR3 region: CASSLGQLTGYTEAFF. CDR3 nucleotide sequence: TGCGCCAGCAGCTTGGGACAACTGACAGGATACACTGAAGCTTTCTTT.

The rearrangement links TRBV19 to TRBJ2-1; TRBD1 might be the D (6 bases). The CDR3 is 15 residues long. V was shortened by 6 bases and J by 2 bases, with 14 bases between the two germline ends. CDR1 LNHDA and CDR2 SQIVND come from the germline V gene (reference sequence). CDR3 residues: CASRTEDRPYNEQFF. The CDR3, as DNA: TGTGCCAGTAGGACCGAAGACAGGCCCTACAATGAGCAGTTCTTC.

The J gene is TRBJ2-1, the V gene TRBV5-1; TRBD2 matches at 7 bases. V lost 5 bases to trimming and J lost 4 bases; unmatched junction nucleotides: 15. Germline CDR1 and CDR2: SGHRS and YFSETQ. The CDR3 extends over 17 amino acids. As DNA, the CDR3 is TGCGCCAGCAGGTTGCCTATTTTAGCGGGCCAATACAATGAGCAGTTCTTC. As protein: CASRLPILAGQYNEQFF.

V and J are TRBV11-2 and TRBJ1-1, with D unresolved. The CDR3 extends over 15 amino acids. Trimming removed 1 base at V and 1 base at J, with 10 bases between. Germline lookup yields CDR1 SGHAT and CDR2 FQNNGV. The CDR3 region has the DNA TGTGCCAGCAGCTTAGCCCCTCGGTGGAACACTGAAGCTTTCTTT. Residues: CASSLAPRWNTEAFF.